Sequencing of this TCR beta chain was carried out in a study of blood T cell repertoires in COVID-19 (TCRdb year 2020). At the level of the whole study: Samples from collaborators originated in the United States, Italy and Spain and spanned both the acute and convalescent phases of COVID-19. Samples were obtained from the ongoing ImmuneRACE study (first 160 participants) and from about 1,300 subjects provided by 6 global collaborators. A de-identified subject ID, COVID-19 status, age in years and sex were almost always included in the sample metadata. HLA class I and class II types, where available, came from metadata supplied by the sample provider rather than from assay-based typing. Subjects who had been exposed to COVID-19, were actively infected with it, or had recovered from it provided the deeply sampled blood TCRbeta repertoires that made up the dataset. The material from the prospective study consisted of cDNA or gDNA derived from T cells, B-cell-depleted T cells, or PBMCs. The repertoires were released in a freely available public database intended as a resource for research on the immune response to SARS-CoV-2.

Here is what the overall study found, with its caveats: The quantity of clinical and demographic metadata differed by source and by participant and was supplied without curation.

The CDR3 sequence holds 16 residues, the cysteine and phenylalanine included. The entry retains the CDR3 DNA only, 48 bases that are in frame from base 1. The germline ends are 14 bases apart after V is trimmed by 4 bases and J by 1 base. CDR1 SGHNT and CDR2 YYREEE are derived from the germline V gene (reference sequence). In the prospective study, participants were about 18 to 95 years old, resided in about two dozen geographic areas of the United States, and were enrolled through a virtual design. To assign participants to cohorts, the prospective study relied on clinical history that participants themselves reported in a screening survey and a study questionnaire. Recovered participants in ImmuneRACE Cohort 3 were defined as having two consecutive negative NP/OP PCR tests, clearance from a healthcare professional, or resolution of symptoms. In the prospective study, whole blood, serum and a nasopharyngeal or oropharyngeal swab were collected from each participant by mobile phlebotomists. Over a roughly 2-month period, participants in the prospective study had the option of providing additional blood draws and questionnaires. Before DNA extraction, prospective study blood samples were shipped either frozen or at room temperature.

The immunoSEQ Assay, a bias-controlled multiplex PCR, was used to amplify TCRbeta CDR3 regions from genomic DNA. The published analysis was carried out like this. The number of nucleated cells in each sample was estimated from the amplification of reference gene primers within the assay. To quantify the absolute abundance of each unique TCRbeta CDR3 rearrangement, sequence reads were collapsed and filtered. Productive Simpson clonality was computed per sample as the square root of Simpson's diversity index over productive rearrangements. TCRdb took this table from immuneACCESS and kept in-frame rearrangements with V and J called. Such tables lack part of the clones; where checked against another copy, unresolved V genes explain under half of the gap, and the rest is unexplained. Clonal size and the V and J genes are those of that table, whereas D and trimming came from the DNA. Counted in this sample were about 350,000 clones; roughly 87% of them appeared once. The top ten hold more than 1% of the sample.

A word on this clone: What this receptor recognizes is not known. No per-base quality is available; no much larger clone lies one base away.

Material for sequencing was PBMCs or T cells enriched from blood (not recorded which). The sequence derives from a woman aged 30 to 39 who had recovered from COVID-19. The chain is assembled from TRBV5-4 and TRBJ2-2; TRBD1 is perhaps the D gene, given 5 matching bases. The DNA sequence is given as TGTGCCAGCAGCCTTGACCCAGGGATGAACACCGGGGAGCTGTTTTTT. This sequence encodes CASSLDPGMNTGELFF.